A selection of T cell receptor beta chains follows, all from one sample in a study of human T cells and chemical hapten exposure. MiXCR, applied by TCRdb to the RACE reads, yields one record per CDR3 protein. The repertoire holds 180,000 or so distinct CDR3 sequences, roughly 15% seen once, with about 1.7% in the top ten. The sample in question was whole blood, obtained in connection with sensitization to the hapten diphenylcyclopropenone (DPC). Every receptor here comes from a woman in her 30s with alopecia areata. Some clones in this sample may be carry-over from other donors' samples. Both conserved end residues are part of each CDR3. A D gene is named only where the DNA matches it firmly. Where a row states a size, it is once, few, many or the class of an expanded clone; other rows omit it.

V	size	J	length	D	DNA	CDR3
TRBV5-6	few	TRBJ1-1	15	TRBD1	TGTGCCAGCAGCCGCCGGGACAGCATGAACACTGAAGCTTTCTTT	CASSRRDSMNTEAFF
TRBV9	once	TRBJ1-6	14	NA	TGTGCCAGCAGCGTAGTAGGCAGCAGTGCGGCCCTCCACTTT	CASSVVGSSAALHF
TRBV20-1	few	TRBJ2-7	15	NA	TGCAGTGCTCCGAACTTAGGCAGCCGGGGGAACGAGCAGTACTTC	CSAPNLGSRGNEQYF
TRBV7-9	NA	TRBJ2-4	14	TRBD1	TGTGCCAGCAGCCCCCCGGGACAGCAAAACATTCAGTACTTC	CASSPPGQQNIQYF
TRBV20-1	many	TRBJ2-3	15	TRBD1	TGCAGTGCTACTCGGACAGGGAGAGGCACAGATACGCAGTATTTT	CSATRTGRGTDTQYF
TRBV12-3/TRBV12-4	few	TRBJ2-1	16	TRBD2	TGTGCCAGCAGTGCGCAGACTAGCGGGAGGGATAATGAGCAGTTCTTC	CASSAQTSGRDNEQFF
TRBV15	NA	TRBJ1-5	15	NA	TGTGCCACCAGCAGAGAGCGGGATGGCAATCAGCCCCAGCATTTT	CATSRERDGNQPQHF
TRBV3-1	NA	TRBJ2-7	15	TRBD2	TGTGCCAGCAGCCATCAGACTAGCGGGAAGGGCGAGCAGTACTTC	CASSHQTSGKGEQYF
TRBV12-5	NA	TRBJ2-2	18	TRBD1	TGTGCTAGTGGCCTCTCTAATCGTGTGACAGGGAAGACCGGGGAGCTGTTTTTT	CASGLSNRVTGKTGELFF
TRBV2	NA	TRBJ1-5	13	NA	TGTGCCAGCAGTAATCAGGGAAATCAGCCCCAGCATTTT	CASSNQGNQPQHF
TRBV29-1	few	TRBJ2-3	13	NA	TGCAGCGCCCCGACGGGACCTACAGATACGCAGTATTTT	CSAPTGPTDTQYF
TRBV7-9	NA	TRBJ2-5	15	TRBD1	TGTGCCAGCAGCTCAAGACAGGGCCTTCAAGAGACCCAGTACTTC	CASSSRQGLQETQYF
TRBV4-3	few	TRBJ2-5	16	NA	TGCGCCAGCAGCCAAGGTGACGAGTATAAGCAAGAGACCCAGTACTTC	CASSQGDEYKQETQYF
TRBV4-2	NA	TRBJ1-3	16	NA	TGTGCCAGCAGCCAAGATAGGAGGGGCTCTGGAAACACCATATATTTT	CASSQDRRGSGNTIYF
TRBV12-3/TRBV12-4	few	TRBJ2-5	14	NA	TGTGCCAGCAGTAAGGGACCTCGACAAGAGACCCAGTACTTC	CASSKGPRQETQYF
TRBV12-3/TRBV12-4	NA	TRBJ1-6	13	NA	TGTGCCACCACAGGAAACTATAATTCACCCCTCCACTTT	CATTGNYNSPLHF
TRBV12-3/TRBV12-4	few	TRBJ2-3	15	NA	TGTGCCAGCAGAAGGACACTGCCCAGCACAGATACGCAGTATTTT	CASRRTLPSTDTQYF
TRBV12-3/TRBV12-4	few	TRBJ2-3	16	TRBD2	TGTGCCAGCAGTCCCAACCTACTAGCGCGCACAGATACGCAGTATTTT	CASSPNLLARTDTQYF
TRBV29-1	few	TRBJ2-5	10	NA	TGCAGCGTTAGAGGAGAGACCCAGTACTTC	CSVRGETQYF
TRBV14	NA	TRBJ1-1	16	NA	TGTGCCAGCAGCCACCTCCTACAGGGACGAACGACTGAAGCTTTCTTT	CASSHLLQGRTTEAFF
TRBV27	few	TRBJ1-3	15	TRBD1	TGTGCCAGCAGTTCCTACAGGGGAATTGGAAACACCATATATTTT	CASSSYRGIGNTIYF
TRBV7-2	NA	TRBJ1-2	15	TRBD1	TGTGCCAGCAGCGTTACAGGGGAAAGGGCCTATGGCTACACCTTC	CASSVTGERAYGYTF
TRBV29-1	NA	TRBJ2-1	13	NA	TGCAGCGCCGCCGGACAGTTGGACAATGAGCAGTTCTTC	CSAAGQLDNEQFF
TRBV18	NA	TRBJ2-1	13	NA	TGTGCCAGCTCACCTATTACTGACAATGAGCAGTTCTTC	CASSPITDNEQFF
TRBV5-4	many	TRBJ2-2	14	TRBD1	TGTGCCAGCAGAACAGGGGGCAATCCCGGGGAGCTGTTTTTT	CASRTGGNPGELFF
TRBV7-8	many	TRBJ1-1	13	NA	TGTGCCAGCAGTCAAACAGGGACCACTGAAGCTTTCTTT	CASSQTGTTEAFF
TRBV25-1	few	TRBJ2-7	14	NA	TGTGCCAGCAGTGCCCCGACAGTAAGGGACGAGCAGTACTTC	CASSAPTVRDEQYF
TRBV6-1	few	TRBJ1-5	13	NA	TGTGCCAGCAGGCCCAACAGCAATCAGCCCCAGCATTTT	CASRPNSNQPQHF
TRBV29-1	few	TRBJ1-1	12	NA	TGCAGCGTTGACGAGAAGAACACTGAAGCTTTCTTT	CSVDEKNTEAFF
TRBV6-1	few	TRBJ1-6	19	NA	TGTGCCAGCAGTCCCCTGCTAGCAGAGGCGAGCTCCTATAATTCACCCCTCCACTTT	CASSPLLAEASSYNSPLHF
TRBV12-3/TRBV12-4	many	TRBJ2-5	13	NA	TGTGCCAGCAGTCCTGACAACCAAGAGACCCAGTACTTC	CASSPDNQETQYF
TRBV7-9	NA	TRBJ1-4	14	NA	TGTGCCAGCAGCTCCGGGTCTTACTGGGAAAAACTGTTTTTT	CASSSGSYWEKLFF
TRBV29-1	many	TRBJ2-1	12	NA	TGCAGCGTTGAGACAGGCTACAATGAGCAGTTCTTC	CSVETGYNEQFF
TRBV6-2/TRBV6-3	many	TRBJ1-6	14	NA	TGTGCCAGCAGGGGAGCGAACTATAATTCACCCCTCCACTTT	CASRGANYNSPLHF
TRBV5-1	NA	TRBJ1-2	14	NA	TGCGCCAGCAGCTTATCAGGGGCTTCCTATGGCTACACCTTC	CASSLSGASYGYTF
TRBV29-1	NA	TRBJ2-1	18	TRBD2	TGCAGCGTTGAATGGCTAGCGGGAGGACTTCGCTCCTACAATGAGCAGTTCTTC	CSVEWLAGGLRSYNEQFF
TRBV4-3	NA	TRBJ1-6	14	NA	TGCGCCAGCAGCCAAGATCGGGATAATTCACCCCTCCACTTT	CASSQDRDNSPLHF
TRBV30	few	TRBJ2-7	12	NA	TGTGCCTGGAGTGTAACGGGCTACGAGCAGTACTTC	CAWSVTGYEQYF
TRBV6-1	NA	TRBJ1-2	14	NA	TGTGCCAGCAGCCGAACGTCCCCGAGGGATGGCTACACCTTC	CASSRTSPRDGYTF
TRBV6-1	NA	TRBJ2-1	15	NA	TGTGCCAGCAGTCCCACTACTGGTGACCCGAATGAGCAGTTCTTC	CASSPTTGDPNEQFF
TRBV27	NA	TRBJ1-5	14	NA	TGTGCCAGCAGTAGAGTACAAGGCAATCAGCCCCAGCATTTT	CASSRVQGNQPQHF
TRBV12-3/TRBV12-4	few	TRBJ1-6	13	NA	TGTGCCAGCAGTTTCAGTGGTAATTCACCCCTCCACTTT	CASSFSGNSPLHF
TRBV5-1	NA	TRBJ2-7	14	TRBD1	TGCGCCAGCAGCTTCCAGGGGGCGAACTACGAGCAGTACTTC	CASSFQGANYEQYF
TRBV29-1	many	TRBJ1-5	12	NA	TGCAGCGTTGGTGCTAGGGATCAGCCCCAGCATTTT	CSVGARDQPQHF
TRBV4-2	few	TRBJ2-7	16	NA	TGTGCCAGCAGCCAAGACGCTAGTTTGGCGGCCTACGAGCAGTACTTC	CASSQDASLAAYEQYF